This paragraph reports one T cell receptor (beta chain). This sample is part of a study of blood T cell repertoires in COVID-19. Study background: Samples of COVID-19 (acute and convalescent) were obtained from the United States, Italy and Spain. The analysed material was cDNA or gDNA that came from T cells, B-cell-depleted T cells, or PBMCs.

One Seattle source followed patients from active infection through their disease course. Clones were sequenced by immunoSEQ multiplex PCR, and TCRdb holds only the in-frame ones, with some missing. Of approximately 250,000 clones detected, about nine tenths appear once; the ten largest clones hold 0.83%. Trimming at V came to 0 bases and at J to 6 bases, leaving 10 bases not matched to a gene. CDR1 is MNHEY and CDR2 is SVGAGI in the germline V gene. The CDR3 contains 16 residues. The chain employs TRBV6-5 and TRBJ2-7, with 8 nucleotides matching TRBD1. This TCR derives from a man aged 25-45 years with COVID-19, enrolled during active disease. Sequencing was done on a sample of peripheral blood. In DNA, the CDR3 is TGTGCCAGCAGTTACTCGGGTATACCAGGGGGCTTCGAGCAGTACTTC. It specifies CASSYSGIPGGFEQYF.